Listed below are T cell receptor beta chains from one sample, sequenced in a study of blood T cell repertoires in COVID-19. Using immunoSEQ multiplex PCR, the repertoire was profiled, and TCRdb retains in-frame clones only, with some absent. The profile shows 400,000 to 500,000 clones, 70% to 90% of them singletons. Material: PBMCs or T cells enriched from blood (not recorded which). Receptors originate from a woman aged 35 to 49 who had recovered from COVID-19. Each CDR3 is given with its conserved first and last residue. The D gene is left open where the match is weak. Clone sizes are given selectively: once, few, many, or a class where the clone is expanded.

clone_size,j_call,v_call,d_call,cdr3_nt,cdr3_aa
NA,TRBJ1-2,TRBV5-6,TRBD1,TGTGCCAGCAGCCCCGGCGGGACAGGGGACCTTTCGATACATGGCTACACCTTC,CASSPGGTGDLSIHGYTF
many,TRBJ1-2,TRBV14,TRBD1,TGTGCCAGCAGCCTCTCACAGGGGTATGGCTACACCTTC,CASSLSQGYGYTF
NA,TRBJ1-2,TRBV6-5,NA,TGTGCCAGCACCAACCGGAGGACTGATGGCTACACCTTC,CASTNRRTDGYTF
once,TRBJ2-5,TRBV19,TRBD2,TGTGCCAGTAGCCAACTAGCGCAAGAGACCCAGTACTTC,CASSQLAQETQYF
NA,TRBJ2-1,TRBV5-1,TRBD2,TGCGCCAGCAGCCCCCCCGGGCTAGCGGGCGAGGGGGAGCAGTTCTTC,CASSPPGLAGEGEQFF
NA,TRBJ2-3,TRBV6-5,NA,TGTGCCAGCAAGACAGCAGGCGCAGATACGCAGTATTTT,CASKTAGADTQYF
NA,TRBJ2-3,TRBV3-1/TRBV3-2,NA,TGTGCCAGCAGCCAAGATATAAGTCAGAGCACAGATACGCAGTATTTT,CASSQDISQSTDTQYF
NA,TRBJ1-3,TRBV7-2,NA,TGTGCCAGCAGCCCACGTACAGGGTCCTCTGGAAACACCATATATTTT,CASSPRTGSSGNTIYF
NA,TRBJ2-7,TRBV3-1/TRBV3-2,NA,TGTGCCAGCAGCCAAGATTGGCGGAGCGTATATTACTTC,CASSQDWRSVYYF
NA,TRBJ1-2,TRBV7-2,NA,TGTGCCAGCAGCCTCCCCGGTCGAGGCCGTACCGGCTACACCTTC,CASSLPGRGRTGYTF
NA,TRBJ1-5,TRBV6-2/TRBV6-3,NA,TGTGCCAGCAGTACCTTTACAGGGCATAGCAATCAGCCCCAGCATTTT,CASSTFTGHSNQPQHF
NA,TRBJ1-1,TRBV7-8,NA,TGTGCCAGCAGCTTAGACCCCGAGGCGAGACGGCTTATGAACACTGAAGCTTTCTTT,CASSLDPEARRLMNTEAFF
once,TRBJ1-2,TRBV7-2,TRBD1,TGTGCCAGCAGCCCCGACAGGGAGAATGGCTACACCTTC,CASSPDRENGYTF
NA,TRBJ2-1,TRBV5-4,TRBD1,TGTGCCAGCAGCATACCGGGACAGGTCAATGAGCAGTTCTTC,CASSIPGQVNEQFF
NA,TRBJ2-1,TRBV7-2,NA,TGTGCCAGCAGCCCGACAAGCAGATATCTGACGGGAAATGAGCAGTTCTTC,CASSPTSRYLTGNEQFF
NA,TRBJ2-3,TRBV7-8,NA,TGTGCCAGCAGCCAGGGGTCGCAGTATTTT,CASSQGSQYF
NA,TRBJ1-1,TRBV6-5,NA,TGTGCCAGCAAGACAAGACAGGCCAACACTGAAGCTTTCTTT,CASKTRQANTEAFF
NA,TRBJ1-2,TRBV9,NA,TGTGCCAGCAGCGTAGAGGGCAGGGGAACCTATGGCTACACCTTC,CASSVEGRGTYGYTF
NA,TRBJ1-5,TRBV12-5,TRBD1,TGTGCTAGTGGTTTGGCCTTGACAGGGCTTCAACAGCCCCAGCATTTT,CASGLALTGLQQPQHF
NA,TRBJ2-2,TRBV7-9,TRBD2,TGTGCCAGCAGCCAAAAGGGACTAGCGGGAGCGGGTACCGGGGAGCTGTTTTTT,CASSQKGLAGAGTGELFF
few,TRBJ1-5,TRBV15,TRBD1,TGTGCCACCAGCAGGGGGGGACAGAGCAATCAGCCCCAGCATTTT,CATSRGGQSNQPQHF
once,TRBJ1-2,TRBV19,NA,TGTGCCAGTAGTATAGATCCATACCGCAGGAGGAACTATGGCTACACCTTC,CASSIDPYRRRNYGYTF
NA,TRBJ1-1,TRBV14,NA,TGTGCCAGCAGCCAGGCATCAAACACTGAAGCTTTCTTT,CASSQASNTEAFF
NA,TRBJ2-5,TRBV7-9,NA,TGTGCCAGCAGCCCATGGAAAGGGGAAAAGGAGGAGACCCAGTACTTC,CASSPWKGEKEETQYF
NA,TRBJ2-7,TRBV4-1,NA,TGCGCCAGCAGCCAAGTCGCTTGGGAGCCCAGCGAGCAGTACTTC,CASSQVAWEPSEQYF
NA,TRBJ2-7,TRBV19,NA,TGTGCCAGTAGAGCTACCGGGACTCCTTCCTACGAGCAGTACTTC,CASRATGTPSYEQYF
NA,TRBJ1-1,TRBV12-3/TRBV12-4,NA,TGTGCCAGCAGACTATTAGAGAACACTGAAGCTTTCTTT,CASRLLENTEAFF
once,TRBJ2-7,TRBV11-2,NA,TGTGCCAGCATGGGGACACCCTCCTACGAGCAGTACTTC,CASMGTPSYEQYF
few,TRBJ2-1,TRBV20-1,NA,TGCAGTGCTAGAGATGTCGATGAGCAGTTCTTC,CSARDVDEQFF
NA,TRBJ1-1,TRBV7-2,NA,TGTGCCAGCAGCCGACCGGGGGTGACTGAAGCTTTCTTT,CASSRPGVTEAFF
NA,TRBJ1-1,TRBV7-9,TRBD1,TGTGCCAGCAGCTCGTCCGGGACAGATGATGAAGCTTTCTTT,CASSSSGTDDEAFF
many,TRBJ2-2,TRBV20-1,TRBD1,TGCAGTGCTAGTCGACAGGGGAACACCGGGGAGCTGTTTTTT,CSASRQGNTGELFF
NA,TRBJ1-1,TRBV6-1,NA,TGTGCCAGCAGTGACGGGACTAAAGCTTTCTTT,CASSDGTKAFF
NA,TRBJ2-4,TRBV29-1,TRBD1,TGCAGCGTGACAGGGCTAGCCAAAAACATTCAGTACTTC,CSVTGLAKNIQYF
NA,TRBJ1-2,TRBV5-1,TRBD1,TGCGCCAGCAGCAATACGCCCGACAGGGACTATGGCTACACCTTC,CASSNTPDRDYGYTF
once,TRBJ1-1,TRBV19,NA,TGTGCCAGTAGTATCCGACAGGTTCTAAGCTACGTTACCACTGAAGCTTTCTTT,CASSIRQVLSYVTTEAFF
NA,TRBJ2-2,TRBV11-3,NA,TGTGCCAGCAGCTTCCCTTCGGGGGAGCTGTTTTTT,CASSFPSGELFF
NA,TRBJ2-5,TRBV7-2,TRBD2,TGTGCCAGCAGCTCAAGCGGGAGGGGGACTTGGAAGACCCAGTACTTC,CASSSSGRGTWKTQYF
NA,TRBJ2-7,TRBV5-1,NA,TGCGCCAGCAGCTTGGCCGGATCAGGGTTCGACGAGCAGTACTTC,CASSLAGSGFDEQYF
few,TRBJ1-2,TRBV30,NA,TGTGCCTGGAGTGTCGGGGGGCGGACCGGCTACACCTTC,CAWSVGGRTGYTF
NA,TRBJ1-2,TRBV19,TRBD1,TGTGCCAGTACCCCAACCCGGACAGGGGGCCGGTTTTTCTATGGCTACACCTTC,CASTPTRTGGRFFYGYTF
NA,TRBJ2-1,TRBV20-1,TRBD2,TGCAGTGCTAGTAAACGGTGGACTAGCGGAGACAATGAGCAGTTCTTC,CSASKRWTSGDNEQFF
NA,TRBJ2-2,TRBV5-1,TRBD2,TGCGCCAGCAGCTCCCCCGGGAGGGCCAACGGGGAGCTGTTTTTT,CASSSPGRANGELFF
NA,TRBJ1-4,TRBV6-1,TRBD1,TGTGCCAGCAGTGTTCTACCAGGGGGAACGGGTGAAAAACTGTTTTTT,CASSVLPGGTGEKLFF
NA,TRBJ2-5,TRBV6-5,NA,TGTGCCAGCAGTCTTTCCCTAGCTCTCCAAGAGACCCAGTACTTC,CASSLSLALQETQYF
NA,TRBJ2-2,TRBV27,NA,TGTGCCAGCAGTCTCAGGGTAGGGGGTATCGGGGAGCTGTTTTTT,CASSLRVGGIGELFF
NA,TRBJ1-2,TRBV12-3/TRBV12-4,NA,TGTGCCAGCAGTTTTTTTTCGGATGGCTACACCTTC,CASSFFSDGYTF
NA,TRBJ1-2,TRBV6-5,NA,TGTGCCAGCAGGTCGTCTTCGGCTAACTATGGCTACACCTTC,CASRSSSANYGYTF
NA,TRBJ2-7,TRBV5-6,TRBD2,TGTGCCAGCAGCTTTCGAGCGGGAGGGCGGACCTACGAGCAGTACTTC,CASSFRAGGRTYEQYF
NA,TRBJ1-5,TRBV19,NA,TGTGCCAGTAGTAGTCACGGGAATAGCAATCAGCCCCAGCATTTT,CASSSHGNSNQPQHF
NA,TRBJ2-3,TRBV10-3,NA,TGTGCCATCAGACCCGGCGGGGATACGCAGTATTTT,CAIRPGGDTQYF
NA,TRBJ2-3,TRBV11-2,NA,TGTGCCAGCAGCCCCCGCTGGCGGAACACAGATACGCAGTATTTT,CASSPRWRNTDTQYF
NA,TRBJ1-2,TRBV6-5,NA,TGTGCCAGCAGAGCAGGGTATCCCTATGGCTACACCTTC,CASRAGYPYGYTF
NA,TRBJ1-1,TRBV19,NA,TGTGCCAGTAGGGGGAGGGGAAAGGACACTGAAGCTTTCTTT,CASRGRGKDTEAFF